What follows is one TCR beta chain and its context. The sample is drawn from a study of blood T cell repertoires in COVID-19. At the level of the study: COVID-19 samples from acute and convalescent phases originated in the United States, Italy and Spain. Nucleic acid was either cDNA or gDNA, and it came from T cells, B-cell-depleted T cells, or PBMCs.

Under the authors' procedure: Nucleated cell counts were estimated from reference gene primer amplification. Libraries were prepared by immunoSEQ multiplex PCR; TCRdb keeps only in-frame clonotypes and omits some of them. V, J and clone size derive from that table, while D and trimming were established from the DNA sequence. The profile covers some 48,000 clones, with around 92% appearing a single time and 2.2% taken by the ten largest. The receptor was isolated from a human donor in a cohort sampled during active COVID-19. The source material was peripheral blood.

In nucleotides, the CDR3 is TGCGCCAGCAGCCAAGGGCGACTAGCGGGGGGAGATACGCAGTATTTT. It specifies CASSQGRLAGGDTQYF. The chain has TRBV4-3 and TRBJ2-3; 13 nucleotides align to TRBD2. Germline CDR1 LGHNA, CDR2 YSLEER. The CDR3 is 16 residues long. Trimming at V came to 1 base and at J to 5 bases, leaving 3 bases not matched to a gene.